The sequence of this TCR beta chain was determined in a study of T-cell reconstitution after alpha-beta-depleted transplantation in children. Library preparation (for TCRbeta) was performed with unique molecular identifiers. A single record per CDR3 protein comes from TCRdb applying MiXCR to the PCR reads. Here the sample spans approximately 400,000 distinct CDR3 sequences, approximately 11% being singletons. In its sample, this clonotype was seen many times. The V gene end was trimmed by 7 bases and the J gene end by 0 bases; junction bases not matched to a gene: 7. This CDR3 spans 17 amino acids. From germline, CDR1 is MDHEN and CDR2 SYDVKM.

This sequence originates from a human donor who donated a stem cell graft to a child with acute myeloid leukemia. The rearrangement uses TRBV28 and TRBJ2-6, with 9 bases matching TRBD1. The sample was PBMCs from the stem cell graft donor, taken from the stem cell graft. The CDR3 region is CASKPGTGNSGANVLTF. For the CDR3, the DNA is TGTGCCAGCAAACCCGGGACAGGGAACTCTGGGGCCAACGTCCTGACTTTC.